The 9 T cell receptor beta chains in this list originate from one sample, sequenced in a study of patients and donors after allogeneic stem cell transplantation. A single record per CDR3 protein comes from TCRdb applying MiXCR to the RT-PCR reads. The repertoire holds roughly 200,000 distinct CDR3 sequences, roughly two fifths seen once, with about 33% in the top ten. The sequenced sample consisted of blood, either unsorted or a sorted T cell fraction (not recorded which). These receptors were obtained from a human donor who was either an allogeneic HSCT recipient or a stem cell or donor lymphocyte infusion donor (not recorded which). It is not recorded whose cells these are; they may come from a transplant donor.

This chain joins TRBV6-2 or TRBV6-3 and TRBJ1-1; D remains unclear. Germline values: CDR1 MNHEY, CDR2 SVGEGT. The CDR3 loop spans 15 amino acids. V was pared by 4 bases and J by 7 bases, with 19 bases between. For the CDR3, the DNA is TGTGCCAGCAGTTCACAAGGAAAAGGAGGGATTGAAGCTTTCTTT. Encoded protein: CASSSQGKGGIEAFF.

V usage is TRBV6-5 and J usage is TRBJ1-1, with D hard to call. Per germline, CDR1 MNHEY and CDR2 SVGAGI. The V end lost 6 bases, the J end lost 1 base, and 9 bases lay between the germline ends. The CDR3 has 13 residues. The CDR3, as DNA: TGTGCCAGCAGCAGACAACCGAACACTGAAGCTTTCTTT. The encoded protein is CASSRQPNTEAFF.

The rearrangement uses TRBV4-2 and TRBJ2-2; TRBD2 matches at 13 bases. Germline values: CDR1 LGHNA, CDR2 YNFKEQ. This CDR3 is built from 18 residues. Trimming at V came to 3 bases and at J to 0 bases, leaving 4 bases not matched to a gene. The CDR3 loop reads CASSQGLAGSANTGELFF. CDR3 in DNA: TGTGCCAGCAGCCAGGGACTAGCGGGGTCCGCGAACACCGGGGAGCTGTTTTTT.

J is TRBJ2-7 and V is TRBV14, with 7 nucleotides matching TRBD1. CDR1 and CDR2 from the germline V gene are SGHDN and FVKESK. This CDR3 has 15 residues. The ends lost 4 bases at V and 1 base at J; junction bases unmatched: 7. The CDR3 region is CASSPNGQVSYEQYF. DNA for the CDR3: TGTGCCAGCAGCCCCAATGGACAGGTTTCCTACGAGCAGTACTTC.

This clonotype was seen a handful of times. The genes are TRBV18 and TRBJ1-1; D is uncertain. V lost 3 bases, J lost 1 base, and 12 bases lay in between. Per the germline V gene, CDR1 is KGHSH and CDR2 is LQKENI. The CDR3 has 15 residues. The DNA for the CDR3 is TGTGCCAGCTCACCGGGAGTCCCGACGAACACTGAAGCTTTCTTT. The encoded protein is CASSPGVPTNTEAFF. The complete variable domain, with remaining parts taken from reference TRBV18 and TRBJ1-1, reads NAGVMQNPRHLVRRRGQEARLRCSPMKGHSHVYWYRQLPEEGLKFMVYLQKENIIDESGMPKERFSAEFPKEGPSILRIQQVVRGDSAAYFCASSPGVPTNTEAFFGQGTRLTVV.

The chain combines TRBV19 with TRBJ1-1, with D tentatively TRBD1 (5 bases). Germline-derived CDR1 and CDR2 are LNHDA and SQIVND (reference sequence). The germline V and J ends were trimmed by 5 bases and 3 bases, with 16 bases remaining between them. The CDR3 spans 15 residues. The CDR3 here is CASSSKRGKDTEAFF. The DNA of the CDR3 is TGTGCCAGTAGTTCCAAGCGGGGGAAGGACACTGAAGCTTTCTTT. Full variable domain (outside the CDR3, taken from reference TRBV19 and TRBJ1-1): DGGITQSPKYLFRKEGQNVTLSCEQNLNHDAMYWYRQDPGQGLRLIYYSQIVNDFQKGDIAEGYSVSREKKESFPLTVTSAQKNPTAFYLCASSSKRGKDTEAFFGQGTRLTVV.

The gene calls are TRBV3-1 and TRBJ1-2, with D perhaps matching TRBD1 (6 bases). The CDR3 contains 16 residues. The germline V and J ends were trimmed by 1 base and 4 bases, with 16 bases remaining between them. Germline CDR1 is LGHDT and CDR2 is YNNKEL (reference sequence). The CDR3 coding sequence is TGTGCCAGCAGCCAAGTTTCTGGGGGCAATGCCTATGGCTACACCTTC. Translating it yields CASSQVSGGNAYGYTF.

The chain couples TRBV29-1 to TRBJ2-7; D remains unclear. The germline gives CDR1 SQVTM, CDR2 ANQGSEA. With 7 bases removed from V and 6 bases from J, the gap between germline ends came to 19 bases. The CDR3 sequence is 13 residues long. Here the CDR3 DNA reads TGCAGCGGGTCGGGTACGGCGAGTGGCGAGCAGTACTTC. It specifies CSGSGTASGEQYF.

The chain employs TRBV12-3 or TRBV12-4 and TRBJ2-1; 7 bases match TRBD2. V was pared by 6 bases and J by 8 bases, with 13 bases of the junction left unmatched. CDR3 size: 15 residues. CDR3 in DNA: TGTGCCAGCAGCCCCGGGGGGAGCCGATTGCATGAGCAGTTCTTC. Encoded protein: CASSPGGSRLHEQFF.